This T cell receptor beta chain was observed in a study of T cell responses to AZD1222 COVID-19 vaccine (dated by TCRdb to the early 2020s). Broadly, across the study: A total of approximately 240 trial participants underwent TCR sequencing, of whom about 200 had received two doses of AZD1222 and 26 had received two doses of the MenACWY control vaccine. Trial participants were enrolled by age into subgroups of 18-55, 56-69 and 70-plus years, and around 140, 26 and 57 TCR-sequenced participants, respectively, were included in these subgroups. Study-level results and caveats: Reportedly, almost half of the unique spike-specific TCRs recognized epitopes lying outside the regions that are mutated in the B.1.351 and B.1.1.7 variants. No day 14 peak-response samples were available, so repertoires were characterized only after the peak T cell response. The 56-69-year group was small, and its depth increase did not reach significance, likely because of low power. Spike-specific TCR breadth and depth rose significantly after two AZD1222 doses compared with day 0 and with MenACWY recipients. The whole spike protein was spanned by vaccine-associated CD4 TCRs, and dominant responses were seen in regions 160-218 and 743-854. Conclusions about previously exposed vaccinees are limited, since just six AZD1222 recipients were seropositive for SARS-CoV-2 at baseline. Most participants were white British and females outnumbered males, and the authors suggested that clonal diversity may have been underestimated.

Deletion took 3 bases off V and 0 bases off J, with a span of 7 bases between the germline ends. The germline V gene provides CDR1 SGHDT and CDR2 YYEEEE. Reading from cysteine to phenylalanine, the CDR3 counts 14 amino acids. The entry retains the CDR3 DNA only, 42 bases that are in frame from base 1. The CDR3 regions of human TCRbeta chains were analyzed by immunosequencing. Per the authors' processing: TCRs in the repertoires were matched against a reference library of SARS-CoV-2-specific TCRs that had been generated with the MIRA antigen-specificity platform. Breadth was defined as the fraction of unique TCRs that were SARS-CoV-2-associated. Depth was defined as the fraction of total T cells that were SARS-CoV-2-associated. Using the MIRA data, each spike-specific TCR was assigned both to the spike region to which the TCR was reactive and to a CD4 or CD8 class. Log10-transformed breadth and depth values were compared by one-way ANOVA with Sidak's multiple comparisons tests. This is the immuneACCESS table as TCRdb keeps it, with only in-frame sequences that have V and J called. A part of the clones is gone; compared with another copy, unresolved V genes explain less than half, and the rest is unexplained. V, J and clone size are taken as reported in that table, and D and trimming were inferred from the DNA itself. For this sample the table gives under 130,000 clones, of which about 90% were detected only once. The top ten constitute roughly 2.5% of the sample.

What the time point label conveys for this sample: about 28 days (+/-7) after the second vaccine dose. AZD1222 recipients given second doses at about 4 weeks or at about 12 weeks were pooled, since spike-specific TCR depth and breadth were not found to differ between the two schedules. Vaccinee samples were obtained from the UK trials COV001 and COV002, which included a single-blind randomized controlled phase 2/3 trial of AZD1222 (ChAdOx1 nCoV-19) in healthy adults. Trial participant PBMC samples were collected at day 0 and day 28 after the second dose for TCRbeta chain sequencing. Comments on this clone: Its antigen remains undetermined. Base qualities are not provided; no much larger clone lies one nucleotide away.

Sequenced material: peripheral blood, taken 28 days after the second AZD1222 dose. The source of this sequence is an adult who received the AZD1222 COVID-19 vaccine. The rearrangement joined TRBV5-6 to TRBJ2-1, with no confidently assigned D gene. In nucleotide form, the sequence is TGTGCCAGCAGCTCCCCGGTCTCCTACAATGAGCAGTTCTTC. This yields the protein CASSSPVSYNEQFF.